This T cell receptor beta chain comes out of a study of blood T cell repertoires in COVID-19. Looking at the study overall: Material from acute and convalescent COVID-19 was sourced from the United States, Italy and Spain. Nucleic acid was either cDNA or gDNA, and it came from T cells, B-cell-depleted T cells, or PBMCs.

Trimming pared 3 bases from V and 7 bases from J, leaving 15 bases between. The germline V gene encodes CDR1 MRHNA and CDR2 SNTAGT. The CDR3 sequence is 14 residues long. Authors' analysis steps: The assay estimated nucleated cells by amplifying reference gene primers. Libraries were prepared by immunoSEQ multiplex PCR; TCRdb keeps only in-frame clonotypes and omits some of them. V, J and clone size derive from that table, while D and trimming were established from the DNA sequence. The sample has about 200,000 clones; 70% to 90% are singletons. Specimen: peripheral blood. The clonotype originates from a woman aged 80 or over with acute or convalescent COVID-19. This chain connects TRBV6-4 to TRBJ1-2, with D possibly TRBD1 on 6 matching bases. The CDR3 spells CASSERQESRGYTF. The CDR3 nucleotides read TGTGCCAGCAGTGAGAGACAGGAGAGTCGTGGCTACACCTTC.